A selection of T cell receptor beta chains follows, all from one sample in a study of Ad26.COV2.S vaccination and SARS-CoV-2 variants. TCRdb's table, derived via immunoSEQ multiplex PCR, lists solely in-frame clones and lacks some. Of some 340,000 clones listed, around four fifths were seen once; the top ten hold approximately 2.2%. The material was peripheral blood, obtained in a trial of Ad26.COV2.S vaccine versus placebo. Receptor source: a person aged 18 to 65 who received the Ad26.COV2.S COVID-19 vaccine or a placebo. Both conserved end residues are part of each CDR3. The order of the fields is D gene, V gene, J gene, clone size, CDR3 protein, CDR3 DNA. The D gene is left open where the match is weak. The size entry is marked missing in some rows and otherwise reads once, few, many or a size class.

.,TRBV20-1,TRBJ2-3,.,CSASWGADQGTQYF,TGCAGTGCGAGTTGGGGGGCCGATCAAGGGACGCAGTATTTT
.,TRBV6-4,TRBJ2-3,.,CASSDRSDGVGDTQYF,TGTGCCAGCAGTGACAGGAGCGATGGGGTTGGGGATACGCAGTATTTT
TRBD2,TRBV7-8,TRBJ2-3,.,CASSQGSGGARDTQYF,TGTGCCAGCAGCCAAGGAAGCGGGGGGGCGAGAGATACGCAGTATTTT
.,TRBV11-3,TRBJ2-7,.,CASSSRTAPYEQYF,TGTGCCAGCAGTTCGAGGACAGCGCCCTACGAGCAGTACTTC
.,TRBV4-1,TRBJ1-2,.,CASSQGPDRGYTF,TGCGCCAGCAGCCAAGGACCGGATCGGGGCTACACCTTC
TRBD2,TRBV27,TRBJ2-3,.,CASSLAGGDTQYF,TGTGCCAGCAGTTTAGCGGGGGGAGATACGCAGTATTTT
.,TRBV10-3,TRBJ1-2,.,CASKRDGNYNYGYTF,TGTGCCAGCAAACGGGACGGGAACTACAACTATGGCTACACCTTC
.,TRBV3-1/TRBV3-2,TRBJ1-1,.,CASSQGDWGHTEAFF,TGTGCCAGCAGCCAAGGAGATTGGGGTCACACTGAAGCTTTCTTT
TRBD2,TRBV5-6,TRBJ2-1,once,CASSTSGGLNEQFF,TGTGCCAGCAGCACTAGCGGGGGGTTGAATGAGCAGTTCTTC
TRBD1,TRBV11-1,TRBJ2-7,.,CASSLISDRGLGEQYF,TGTGCCAGCAGCTTAATATCCGACAGGGGACTGGGAGAGCAGTACTTC
.,TRBV7-2,TRBJ2-5,.,CASSSLGLAQETQYF,TGTGCCAGCAGCTCCCTCGGTCTAGCTCAAGAGACCCAGTACTTC
.,TRBV27,TRBJ2-3,.,CASSHGGLDTQYF,TGTGCCAGCAGCCACGGGGGCCTAGATACGCAGTATTTT
.,TRBV5-8,TRBJ1-1,.,CASSLGPRANTEAFF,TGTGCCAGCAGCTTGGGGCCCAGGGCGAACACTGAAGCTTTCTTT
.,TRBV5-1,TRBJ1-1,.,CASSPGPYSAEAFF,TGCGCCAGCAGCCCGGGTCCTTATTCGGCTGAAGCTTTCTTT
.,TRBV11-1,TRBJ2-4,.,CASSLLPSRAKNIQYF,TGTGCCAGCAGCTTATTGCCCTCCCGGGCCAAAAACATTCAGTACTTC
.,TRBV4-1,TRBJ2-5,.,CASSQVRDRQETQYF,TGCGCCAGCAGCCAAGTCAGGGACCGACAAGAGACCCAGTACTTC
TRBD1,TRBV6-5,TRBJ1-2,.,CASRQGNYGYTF,TGTGCCAGCCGACAGGGGAACTATGGCTACACCTTC
.,TRBV5-1,TRBJ1-2,.,CASSLTGIGYTF,TGCGCCAGCAGCTTGACAGGGATTGGCTACACCTTC
.,TRBV2,TRBJ2-6,.,CASSVGVSGANVLTF,TGTGCCAGCAGTGTGGGGGTATCTGGGGCCAACGTCCTGACTTTC
TRBD1,TRBV19,TRBJ1-2,.,CASTQDRVGGYTF,TGTGCCAGTACCCAAGACAGGGTAGGAGGCTACACCTTC
TRBD1,TRBV4-1,TRBJ1-2,.,CASSQALTGGPGGYTF,TGCGCCAGCAGCCAAGCCCTGACAGGGGGTCCTGGGGGCTACACCTTC
.,TRBV7-3,TRBJ2-7,.,CASSLLGGSEQYF,TGTGCCAGCAGCTTACTTGGCGGGTCCGAGCAGTACTTC
.,TRBV7-9,TRBJ1-6,.,CASSFIGSNSPLHF,TGTGCCAGCAGCTTTATAGGGTCCAATTCACCCCTCCACTTT
TRBD1,TRBV27,TRBJ2-7,.,CASSFLLGTDTYEQYF,TGTGCCAGCAGTTTCCTGCTTGGGACAGATACCTACGAGCAGTACTTC
.,TRBV11-2,TRBJ2-2,.,CASTLQAYTGELFF,TGTGCCAGCACCCTACAAGCCTACACCGGGGAGCTGTTTTTT
.,TRBV19,TRBJ1-1,.,CASSILRARGDTEAFF,TGTGCCAGTAGTATACTAAGGGCCAGGGGTGACACTGAAGCTTTCTTT
TRBD1,TRBV5-1,TRBJ1-6,.,CASSRGQGESSYNSPLHF,TGCGCCAGCTCCCGTGGACAGGGGGAGAGCTCCTATAATTCACCCCTCCACTTT
TRBD2,TRBV19,TRBJ2-1,.,CASSLRRGGQDEQFF,TGTGCCAGTAGTCTACGGCGGGGGGGCCAAGATGAGCAGTTCTTC
.,TRBV5-1,TRBJ1-2,.,CASSLAGVKDYGYTF,TGCGCCAGCAGCTTGGCTGGTGTTAAGGACTATGGCTACACCTTC
.,TRBV27,TRBJ2-7,.,CASSQTSPSYEQYF,TGTGCCAGCAGTCAGACTAGTCCCTCCTACGAGCAGTACTTC
.,TRBV7-9,TRBJ1-1,.,CASSVREGNTEAFF,TGTGCCAGCAGCGTACGGGAAGGGAACACTGAAGCTTTCTTT
.,TRBV5-1,TRBJ1-4,.,CASTDGVGANEKLFF,TGCGCCAGCACCGATGGGGTGGGGGCTAATGAAAAACTGTTTTTT
.,TRBV15,TRBJ1-1,.,CATSREQGGRGAVTEAFF,TGTGCCACCAGCAGAGAACAAGGGGGGCGCGGGGCCGTCACTGAAGCTTTCTTT
.,TRBV6-5,TRBJ1-4,.,CASSITGPRPEKLFF,TGTGCCAGCAGTATAACGGGACCACGGCCTGAAAAACTGTTTTTT
.,TRBV6-4,TRBJ2-1,.,CASSPAPTNEQFF,TGTGCCAGCAGTCCTGCCCCTACCAATGAGCAGTTCTTC
.,TRBV6-4,TRBJ2-3,.,CASSDSGQSTDTQYF,TGTGCCAGCAGTGACTCAGGGCAGAGCACAGATACGCAGTATTTT
.,TRBV7-6,TRBJ2-5,.,CASSPGTAQETQYF,TGTGCCAGCAGCCCGGGGACGGCGCAAGAGACCCAGTACTTC
.,TRBV5-1,TRBJ1-2,few,CASSFRGSEHGYTF,TGCGCCAGCAGCTTTAGGGGGAGTGAGCATGGCTACACCTTC